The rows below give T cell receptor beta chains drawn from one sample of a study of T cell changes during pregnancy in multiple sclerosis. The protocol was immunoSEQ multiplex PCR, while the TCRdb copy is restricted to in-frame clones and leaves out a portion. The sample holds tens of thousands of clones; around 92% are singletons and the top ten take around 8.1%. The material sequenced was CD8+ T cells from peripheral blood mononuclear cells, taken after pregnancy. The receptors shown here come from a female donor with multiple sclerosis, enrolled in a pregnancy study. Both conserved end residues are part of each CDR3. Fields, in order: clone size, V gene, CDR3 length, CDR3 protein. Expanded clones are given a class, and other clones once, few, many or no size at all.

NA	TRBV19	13	CASSLPPGVEAFF
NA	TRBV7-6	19	CASSSLGRNTLWGNTEAFF
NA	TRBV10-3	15	CATRDSGAWGSPLHF
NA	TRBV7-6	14	CASSPQGAGKKLFF
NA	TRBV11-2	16	CASSLESYGGRTEAFF
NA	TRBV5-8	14	CASPSEGWAYGYTF
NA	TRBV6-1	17	CASSERPSQGIGGTQYF
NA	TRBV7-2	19	CASSPLVPGLAGWAYEQYF
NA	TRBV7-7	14	CASSLSLESNEQFF
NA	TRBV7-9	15	CASSLDRGSGNTIYF
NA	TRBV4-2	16	CASSQDVGRPSYEQYF
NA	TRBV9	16	CASSVGGQGLNTEAFF
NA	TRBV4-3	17	CASSQDRAGGATDTQYF
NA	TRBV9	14	CASSVAGGPRELFF
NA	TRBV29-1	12	CSVFKTGNTQYF
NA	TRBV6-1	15	CASSEGGGVGYEQYF
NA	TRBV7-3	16	CASSPFPDTSYNEQFF
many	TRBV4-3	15	CASSRRTGPNYGYTF
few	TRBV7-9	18	CASSQGLAGDPHTDTQYF
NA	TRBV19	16	CASSRDRGRFDDEQYF
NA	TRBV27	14	CASSTSGSGYEQYF
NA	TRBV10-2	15	CASSPLISGSYEQYF
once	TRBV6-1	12	CASSHGGDTQYF
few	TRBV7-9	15	CASSLASGSAYEQYF
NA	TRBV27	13	CATAPPGNTEAFF
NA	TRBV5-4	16	CASSLGGDHSYNEQFF
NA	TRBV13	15	CASSLAGGNFDEQFF
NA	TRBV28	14	CASSFGQGEEKLFF
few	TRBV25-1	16	CASSDPRGEFSSPLHF
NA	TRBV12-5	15	CASGLGTGVWYEQYF
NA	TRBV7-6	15	CASSQSRDSTGELFF
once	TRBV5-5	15	CASSPSGTGEDEQYF
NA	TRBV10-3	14	CAISESRANQPQHF
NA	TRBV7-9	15	CASSSRLAGGYEQYF
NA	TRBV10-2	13	CASSGEVVYEQYF
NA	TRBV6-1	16	CASSARDRVSGNTIYF
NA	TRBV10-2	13	CASSWGLGGEQYF
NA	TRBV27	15	CASSLTGFLYNEQFF
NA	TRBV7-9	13	CASSLTSYNEQFF
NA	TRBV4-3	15	CASSQDGTANSPLHF
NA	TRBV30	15	CAWSRRQGRGDEQYF
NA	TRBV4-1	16	CASSQGTDEYTDTQYF
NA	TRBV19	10	CATLYYGYTF